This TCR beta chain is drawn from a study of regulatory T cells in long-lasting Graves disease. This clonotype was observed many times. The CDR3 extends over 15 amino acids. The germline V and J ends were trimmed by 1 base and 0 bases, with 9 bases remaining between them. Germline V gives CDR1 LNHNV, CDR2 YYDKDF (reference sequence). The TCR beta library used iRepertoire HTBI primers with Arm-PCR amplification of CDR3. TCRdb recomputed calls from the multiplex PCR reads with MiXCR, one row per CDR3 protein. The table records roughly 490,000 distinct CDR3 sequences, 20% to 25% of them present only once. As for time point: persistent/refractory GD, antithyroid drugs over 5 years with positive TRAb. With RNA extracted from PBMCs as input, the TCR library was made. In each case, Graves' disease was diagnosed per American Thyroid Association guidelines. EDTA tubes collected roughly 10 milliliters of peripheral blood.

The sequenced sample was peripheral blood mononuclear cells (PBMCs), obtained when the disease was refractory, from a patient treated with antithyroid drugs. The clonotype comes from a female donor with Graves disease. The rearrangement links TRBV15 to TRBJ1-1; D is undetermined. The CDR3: CATSRGAVVNTEAFF. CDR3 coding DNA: TGTGCCACCAGCAGAGGAGCGGTAGTGAACACTGAAGCTTTCTTT.